The clone carrying this T cell receptor beta chain has just a few counts. This sample is part of a study of read filtering for tumor transcriptome and immune sequencing. Study-wide context: Among patients, roughly 17 were male and around 15 female, aged roughly 40 to 90 (mean approximately 71). Per sample, TCR-region reads ranged about 3.5 to 11 million by IR-seq, 85 to 1273 by RNA-seq.

Molecular barcoded adaptors covering alpha/delta and beta/gamma chains were used on 400 to 450 ng RNA. TCRdb processed the reads anew with MiXCR; each CDR3 protein has one entry. The profile shows more than 30,000 distinct CDR3 sequences, 12% to 15% of them singletons. Sequenced material: a population of CD138-negative cells sorted from bone marrow. The source of this sequence is a donor at least 40 years old with multiple myeloma.

This CDR3 is CSARARGRETQYF. The DNA of the CDR3 is TGCAGTGCTAGAGCTAGGGGAAGGGAGACCCAGTACTTC. The chain carries TRBV20-1 and TRBJ2-5, with D possibly TRBD1 on 5 matching bases. CDR3 length: 13 residues. Per the germline V gene, CDR1 is DFQATT and CDR2 is SNEGSKA (reference sequence). V was pared by 1 base and J by 5 bases, with 11 bases between.